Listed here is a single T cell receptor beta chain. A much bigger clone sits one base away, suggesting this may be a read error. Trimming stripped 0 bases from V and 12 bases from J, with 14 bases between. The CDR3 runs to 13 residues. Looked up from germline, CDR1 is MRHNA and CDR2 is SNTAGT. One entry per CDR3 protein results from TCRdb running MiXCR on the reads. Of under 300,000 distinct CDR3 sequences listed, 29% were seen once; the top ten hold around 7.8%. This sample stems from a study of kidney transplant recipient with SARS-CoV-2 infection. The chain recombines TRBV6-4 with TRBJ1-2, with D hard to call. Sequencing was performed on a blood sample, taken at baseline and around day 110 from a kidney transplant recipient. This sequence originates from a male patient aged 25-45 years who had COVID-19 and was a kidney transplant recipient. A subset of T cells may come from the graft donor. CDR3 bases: TGTGCCAGCAGTGACTCGGAGGTCACGGGCCACACCTTC. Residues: CASSDSEVTGHTF.